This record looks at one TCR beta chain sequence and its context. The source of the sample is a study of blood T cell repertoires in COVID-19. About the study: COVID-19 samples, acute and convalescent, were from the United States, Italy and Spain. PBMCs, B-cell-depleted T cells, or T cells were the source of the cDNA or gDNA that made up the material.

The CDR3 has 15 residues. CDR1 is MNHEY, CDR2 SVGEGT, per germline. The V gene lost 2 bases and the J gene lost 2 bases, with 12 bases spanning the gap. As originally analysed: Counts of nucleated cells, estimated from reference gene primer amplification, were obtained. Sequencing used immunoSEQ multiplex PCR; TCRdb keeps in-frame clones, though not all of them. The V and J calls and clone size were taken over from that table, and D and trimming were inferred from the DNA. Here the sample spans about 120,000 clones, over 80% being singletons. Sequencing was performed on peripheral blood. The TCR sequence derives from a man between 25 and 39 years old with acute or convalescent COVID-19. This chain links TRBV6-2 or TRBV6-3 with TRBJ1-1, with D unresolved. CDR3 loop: CASSYGSAKNTEAFF. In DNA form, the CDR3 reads TGTGCCAGCAGTTACGGTAGCGCCAAAAACACTGAAGCTTTCTTT.